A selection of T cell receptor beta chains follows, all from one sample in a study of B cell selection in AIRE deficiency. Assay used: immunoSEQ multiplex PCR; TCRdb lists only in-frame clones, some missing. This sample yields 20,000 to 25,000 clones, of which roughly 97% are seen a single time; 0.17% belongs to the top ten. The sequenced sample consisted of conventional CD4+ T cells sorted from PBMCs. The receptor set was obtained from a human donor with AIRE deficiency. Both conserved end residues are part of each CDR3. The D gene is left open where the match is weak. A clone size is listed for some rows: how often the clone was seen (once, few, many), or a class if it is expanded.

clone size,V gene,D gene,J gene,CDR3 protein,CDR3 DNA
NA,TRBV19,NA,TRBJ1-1,CASSTDRDTEAFF,TGTGCCAGTAGCACCGACCGGGACACTGAAGCTTTCTTT
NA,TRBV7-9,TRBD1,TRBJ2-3,CASSLETGDDTQYF,TGTGCCAGCAGCTTGGAGACAGGGGACGATACGCAGTATTTT
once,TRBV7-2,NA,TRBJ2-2,CASSPQTTGELFF,TGTGCCAGCAGTCCACAGACCACCGGGGAGCTGTTTTTT
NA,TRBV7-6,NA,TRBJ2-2,CASSLGETGELFF,TGTGCCAGCAGCTTAGGGGAAACCGGGGAGCTGTTTTTT
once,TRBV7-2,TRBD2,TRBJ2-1,CASTVSGSVNEQFF,TGTGCCAGCACGGTTAGCGGGAGTGTAAATGAGCAGTTCTTC
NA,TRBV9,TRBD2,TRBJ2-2,CASTTRAAGVGTGELFF,TGTGCCAGCACCACCCGGGCGGCGGGAGTGGGCACCGGGGAGCTGTTTTTT
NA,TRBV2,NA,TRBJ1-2,CASRFTGSNGYTF,TGTGCCAGCAGGTTCACAGGGTCGAATGGCTACACCTTC
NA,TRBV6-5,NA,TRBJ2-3,CASRQTDTQYF,TGTGCCAGCAGACAGACAGATACGCAGTATTTT
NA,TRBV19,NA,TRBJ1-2,CASRTETGPTYGYTF,TGTGCCAGTAGAACAGAGACGGGACCCACCTATGGCTACACCTTC
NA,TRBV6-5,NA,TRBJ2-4,CASSYGTGGIQYF,TGTGCCAGCAGCTACGGTACCGGAGGCATTCAGTACTTC
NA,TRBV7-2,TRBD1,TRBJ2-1,CASTKQDRSEQFF,TGTGCCAGCACCAAACAGGACAGGAGCGAGCAGTTCTTC
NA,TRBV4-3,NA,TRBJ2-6,CASSQSTWGSGANVLTF,TGCGCCAGCAGCCAGTCTACGTGGGGCTCTGGGGCCAACGTCCTGACTTTC
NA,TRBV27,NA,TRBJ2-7,CASRTFGVGEQYF,TGTGCCAGCAGGACTTTTGGGGTTGGCGAGCAGTACTTC
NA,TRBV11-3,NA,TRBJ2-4,CASTDRRNIQYF,TGTGCCAGCACCGACAGGAGAAACATTCAGTACTTC
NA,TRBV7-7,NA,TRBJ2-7,CASSYGHGGEQYF,TGTGCTAGCAGCTATGGACACGGAGGGGAGCAGTACTTC
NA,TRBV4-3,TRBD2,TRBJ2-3,CASSLNAGTSGRADTQYF,TGCGCCAGCAGCCTTAACGCCGGGACTAGCGGGAGGGCGGATACGCAGTATTTT
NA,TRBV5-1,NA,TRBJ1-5,CASSLAAISNQPQHF,TGCGCCAGCAGCTTGGCCGCCATTAGCAATCAGCCCCAGCATTTT
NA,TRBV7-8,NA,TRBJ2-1,CASSPEIIGEQFF,TGTGCCAGCAGCCCCGAGATCATTGGTGAGCAGTTCTTC
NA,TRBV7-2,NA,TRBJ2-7,CASSSLTGSYEQYF,TGTGCCAGCAGCTCACTTACAGGTTCCTACGAGCAGTACTTC
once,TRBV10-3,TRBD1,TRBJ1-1,CAIRQAGTATTEAFF,TGTGCCATCAGACAAGCCGGGACAGCTACCACTGAAGCTTTCTTT
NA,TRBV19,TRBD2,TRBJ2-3,CASSIAPPGGLAGVEDTQYF,TGTGCCAGTAGTATAGCCCCTCCGGGGGGACTAGCGGGAGTCGAAGATACGCAGTATTTT
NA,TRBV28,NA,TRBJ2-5,CASSFRGETQYF,TGTGCCAGCAGTTTCCGGGGGGAGACCCAGTACTTC
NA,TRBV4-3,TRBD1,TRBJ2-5,CASSQGTDRGETQYF,TGCGCCAGCAGCCAGGGAACCGACAGGGGGGAGACCCAGTACTTC
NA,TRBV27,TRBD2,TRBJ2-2,CASSPAGGDTGELFF,TGTGCCAGCAGTCCAGCGGGAGGGGACACCGGGGAGCTGTTTTTT
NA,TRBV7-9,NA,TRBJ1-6,CASSAGGQGSSPLHF,TGTGCCAGCAGCGCCGGCGGGCAGGGTAGTTCACCCCTCCACTTT
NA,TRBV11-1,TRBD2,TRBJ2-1,CASSRGGTRSYEQFF,TGTGCCAGCAGCCGCGGCGGGACTAGATCGTATGAGCAGTTCTTC
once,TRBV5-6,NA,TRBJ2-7,CASSLGSSEQYF,TGTGCCAGCAGCTTGGGGTCATCCGAGCAGTACTTC
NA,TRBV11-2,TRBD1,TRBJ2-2,CASSQGQPTGELFF,TGTGCCAGCAGCCAGGGACAGCCCACTGGGGAGCTGTTTTTT
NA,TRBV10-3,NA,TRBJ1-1,CAISESGIDTEAFF,TGTGCCATCAGTGAGTCGGGGATAGACACTGAAGCTTTCTTT
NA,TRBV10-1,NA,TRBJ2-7,CARRDTQSYF,TGCGCCAGAAGGGACACCCAATCATACTTC
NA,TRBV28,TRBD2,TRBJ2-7,CASSLPTSGYEQYF,TGTGCCAGCAGTTTACCGACTAGCGGCTACGAGCAGTACTTC
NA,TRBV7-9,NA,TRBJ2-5,CASSLRYPGETQYF,TGTGCCAGCAGCTTGCGGTACCCCGGGGAGACCCAGTACTTC
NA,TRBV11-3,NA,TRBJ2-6,CASSLGTQGFPGANVLTF,TGTGCCAGCAGCTTAGGGACCCAGGGGTTCCCTGGGGCCAACGTCCTGACTTTC
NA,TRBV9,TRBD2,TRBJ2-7,CASSIRAGVPYEQYF,TGTGCCAGCAGCATCCGAGCGGGAGTCCCCTACGAGCAGTACTTC
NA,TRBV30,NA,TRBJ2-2,CAWSEGYTGELFF,TGTGCCTGGAGTGAAGGGTACACCGGGGAGCTGTTTTTT